One and the same sample provided the 16 T cell receptor beta chains below, sequenced in a study of T cell responses to AZD1222 COVID-19 vaccine. Method: immunoSEQ multiplex PCR; TCRdb's copy keeps in-frame clones and lacks some. The sample yields about 180,000 clones, around 94% seen once. The sample in question was peripheral blood, obtained 28 days after the second AZD1222 dose. The receptor source for this set is an adult who received the AZD1222 COVID-19 vaccine.

This chain uses TRBV7-9 with TRBJ2-7; 14 bases agree with TRBD2. Per germline, CDR1 SEHNR and CDR2 FQNEAQ (reference sequence). After removal of 4 bases from V and 5 bases from J, the junction contained 10 bases not matched to a gene. CDR3 length equals 17 residues. CDR3 DNA: TGTGCCAGCAGCTCCACCGGGACTAGCGGGAGATGGGACGAGCAGTACTTC. The encoded protein is CASSSTGTSGRWDEQYF.

V and J are TRBV6-6 and TRBJ1-1, with 7 bases fitting TRBD1. This CDR3 region has 15 residues. Germline V gene lookup returns CDR1 MNHNY and CDR2 SVGAGI (reference sequence). Germline trimming cut 4 bases from V and 4 bases from J; bases unmatched to any gene: 9. The CDR3: CASSSLQGGGTEAFF. The DNA for the CDR3 is TGTGCCAGCAGTTCCCTTCAGGGGGGAGGCACTGAAGCTTTCTTT.

With regard to this clone: One end of the junction varies from germline; a read error may be responsible. The chain links TRBV28 to TRBJ2-5; D could derive from TRBD1 or TRBD2 (6 bases each). Germline values: CDR1 MDHEN, CDR2 SYDVKM. The CDR3 loop spans 16 amino acids. The CDR3 DNA reads as TGTGCCAGCTGTTTGGGTGGGTTTCGGGGGCGGGAGACCCAGTACTTC. Its protein is CASCLGGFRGRETQYF. Combining the CDR3 with reference TRBV28 and TRBJ2-5 gives the whole variable domain DVKVTQSSRYLVKRTGEKVFLECVQDMDHENMFWYRQDPGLGLRLIYFSYDVKMKEKGDIPEGYSVSREKKERFSLILESASTNQTSMYLCASCLGGFRGRETQYFGPGTRLLVL.

This clone was seen once. The gene calls are TRBV7-3 and TRBJ2-3; 11 bases align to TRBD2. With V trimmed by 2 bases and J by 3 bases, 4 bases remained unmatched. CDR1 and CDR2 from the germline V gene are SGHTA and FQGTGA. The CDR3 sequence is 16 residues long. CDR3 loop: CASSLLAGGVTDTQYF. The DNA of the CDR3 is TGTGCCAGCAGCTTACTAGCGGGAGGAGTAACAGATACGCAGTATTTT.

The V call is TRBV19, the J call TRBJ1-1, with 7 bases matching TRBD1. The CDR3 spans 14 residues. Germline values: CDR1 LNHDA, CDR2 SQIVND (reference sequence). J was trimmed by 4 bases and V by 6 bases; bases with no gene match: 8. For the CDR3, the DNA is TGTGCCAGTAGGAACAGGGGCTCCGGCACTGAAGCTTTCTTT. As protein: CASRNRGSGTEAFF.

The chain recombines TRBV7-9 with TRBJ2-7; 7 bases match TRBD2. J was trimmed by 2 bases and V by 4 bases; bases with no gene match: 5. Germline CDR1 and CDR2: SEHNR and FQNEAQ (reference sequence). This CDR3 spans 14 amino acids. Here the CDR3 DNA reads TGTGCCAGCAGCTCACGAGGACTAGCCTACGAGCAGTACTTC. Encoded protein: CASSSRGLAYEQYF.

Comment on this clone: Compared with germline, one end of the junction differs, possibly owing to a read error. The chain combines TRBV6-6 with TRBJ1-2, with 9 bases that match TRBD1. The CDR3 has 13 residues. Per the germline V gene, CDR1 is MNHNY and CDR2 is SVGAGI (reference sequence). Here the CDR3 DNA reads TGTGCCAGCAGCCTAATTAGTACAGGGGGCGCCGACTTC. This sequence encodes CASSLISTGGADF.

This chain uses TRBV15 with TRBJ1-6; TRBD1 aligns across 10 bases. V was pared by 5 bases and J by 10 bases, with 8 bases of the junction left unmatched. The CDR3 consists of 15 residues. CDR1 LNHNV and CDR2 YYDKDF come from the germline V gene (reference sequence). The chain's CDR3 is CATSVRQGAGSPLHF. Written as DNA, the CDR3 is TGTGCCACCAGCGTTCGACAGGGGGCAGGATCACCCCTCCACTTT. The full variable domain, in which reference TRBV15 and TRBJ1-6 provide the parts outside the CDR3, is DAMVIQNPRYQVTQFGKPVTLSCSQTLNHNVMYWYQQKSSQAPKLLFHYYDKDFNNEADTPDNFQSRRPNTSFCFLDIRSPGLGDTAMYLCATSVRQGAGSPLHFGNGTRLTVT.

J is TRBJ2-2 and V is TRBV7-6, with D maybe TRBD2 (6 bases). The V and J ends lost 2 bases and 5 bases respectively, with 12 bases between them. Germline values: CDR1 SGHVS, CDR2 FNYEAQ. This CDR3 has 15 residues. The CDR3: CASSLLATGTGELFF. The CDR3 bases are TGTGCCAGCAGCTTACTAGCGACGGGGACCGGGGAGCTGTTTTTT.

The V gene is TRBV7-3, the J gene TRBJ2-1; TRBD1 agrees at 7 bases. The V gene's germline CDR1 is SGHTA and CDR2 FQGTGA. J gave up 8 bases and V 4 bases, and 2 bases lay outside the gene matches. The CDR3 runs to 12 residues. The CDR3 sequence is CASSSTGDEQFF. CDR3 in DNA: TGTGCCAGCAGCTCCACAGGGGATGAGCAGTTCTTC.

This chain links TRBV12-5 with TRBJ1-1; TRBD1 matches at 7 bases. V lost 0 bases, J lost 7 bases, and 14 bases stayed unmatched. This CDR3 is 17 amino acids long. CDR1 and CDR2 from the germline V gene are LGHNT and FRNRAP. The CDR3 protein is CASGLVLGRGPKLEAFF. The CDR3 DNA follows: TGTGCTAGTGGTTTGGTACTCGGAAGGGGGCCGAAACTTGAAGCTTTCTTT.

The chain employs TRBV7-9 and TRBJ2-7; 9 bases match TRBD2. The J segment lost 4 bases and the V segment lost 5 bases, leaving 3 bases of the junction unmatched. This CDR3 region has 13 residues. Germline-derived CDR1 and CDR2 are SEHNR and FQNEAQ (reference sequence). The CDR3 spells CASSRGLAYEQYF. The DNA of the CDR3 is TGTGCCAGCAGCCGGGGACTAGCTTACGAGCAGTACTTC. The entire variable domain, with the rest obtained from reference TRBV7-9 and TRBJ2-7, is as follows: DTGVSQNPRHKITKRGQNVTFRCDPISEHNRLYWYRQTLGQGPEFLTYFQNEAQLEKSRLLSDRFSAERPKGSFSTLEIQRTEQGDSAMYLCASSRGLAYEQYFGPGTRLTVT.

The chain recombines TRBV20-1 with TRBJ1-5; D gene uncertain. The germline V and J ends were trimmed by 7 bases and 11 bases, with 15 bases remaining between them. In germline, CDR1 is DFQATT, CDR2 SNEGSKA (reference sequence). The CDR3 extends over 11 amino acids. The CDR3 loop reads CSGGSESAQHF. DNA of the CDR3: TGCAGTGGGGGAAGTGAATCAGCCCAGCATTTT.

The rearrangement joins TRBV7-9 to TRBJ1-1; D not resolved. CDR3 length: 13 residues. Germline lookup yields CDR1 SEHNR and CDR2 FQNEAQ (reference sequence). Trimming pared 0 bases from V and 11 bases from J, leaving 13 bases between. CDR3 residues: CASSLAAGGQAFF. CDR3 DNA sequence: TGTGCCAGCAGCTTAGCAGCGGGAGGTCAGGCTTTCTTT.

The chain combines TRBV7-3 with TRBJ2-7, with D uncertain. Germline V gene lookup returns CDR1 SGHTA and CDR2 FQGTGA. Trimming cost V 5 bases and J 5 bases, with 16 bases left between them. The CDR3 has 14 amino acids. The CDR3 sequence: CASSPRMSSNEQYF. DNA of the CDR3: TGTGCCAGCAGCCCCCGGATGTCTTCGAACGAGCAGTACTTC.

This clone was found once. The rearrangement links TRBV3-1 (or the pseudogene TRBV3-2) to TRBJ2-5, with TRBD2 matching over 7 bases. The CDR3 totals 17 residues. The germline V gene has CDR1 LGHDT and CDR2 YNNKEL (reference sequence). V dropped 5 bases and J dropped 5; count of bases not matched to a gene: 17. The CDR3 spells CASSVGGGEADIETQYF. The CDR3 bases are TGTGCCAGCAGCGTTGGGGGGGGAGAAGCCGATATCGAGACCCAGTACTTC.